The 14 T cell receptor beta chains below were found in one sample sequenced in a study of CD8 T cells in ankylosing spondylitis. MiXCR, applied by TCRdb to the 5' RACE reads, yields one record per CDR3 protein. The data contain about 250,000 distinct CDR3 sequences, roughly 25% of them singletons. Source material: blood, either unsorted or a sorted T cell fraction (not recorded which). These receptors were taken from a male donor with ankylosing spondylitis or in good health (not recorded which).

Note on this clonotype: A much larger clone differs by one base, so this may be a read error. As the CDR3 is not closed by the conserved phenylalanine or tryptophan, this likely results from a read error. The rearrangement joins TRBV28 to TRBJ2-7; TRBD1 matches at 7 bases. CDR1 is MDHEN, CDR2 SYDVKM, per germline. The CDR3 is made up of 14 amino acids. The V segment lost 3 bases and the J segment 5 bases; nucleotides outside the gene matches: 7. In nucleotides, the CDR3 is TGTGCCAGCAGTTTGCACGGGACAGCGGACGAGCAGTACTAC. This encodes CASSLHGTADEQYY.

This clonotype has just a few counts. The chain is built from TRBV6-1 and TRBJ1-2; D ambiguous. Trimming removed 2 bases at V and 0 bases at J, with 10 bases between. This CDR3 contains 15 residues. Germline CDR1 is MNHNS and CDR2 is SASEGT. CDR3 DNA: TGTGCCAGCAGTGAATACGGCGAAGCTAACTATGGCTACACCTTC. This translates into CASSEYGEANYGYTF.

The rearrangement joins TRBV27 to TRBJ2-2; 10 bases are shared with TRBD2. The CDR3 totals 13 residues. Germline V gene lookup returns CDR1 MNHEY and CDR2 SMNVEV (reference sequence). Trimming cost V 5 bases and J 9 bases; bases outside gene matches: 3. The CDR3 DNA follows: TGTGCCAGCAGTGGGACTAGCGTACGGGAGCTGTTTTTT. It yields the protein CASSGTSVRELFF.

The gene calls are TRBV12-3 or TRBV12-4 and TRBJ2-1, with 11 bases lining up with TRBD2. The V and J ends lost 0 bases and 6 bases, in that order; junction bases with no gene match: 4. The CDR3 has 16 residues. CDR3 bases: TGTGCCAGCAGTTTAGCGCATAGCGGGGGGGCCAATGAGCAGTTCTTC. Translating gives CASSLAHSGGANEQFF.

This clonotype was counted between two and nine times. The V gene is TRBV28, the J gene TRBJ2-5, with 7 bases aligning to TRBD1. The V gene end was trimmed by 4 bases and the J gene end by 2 bases; junction bases not matched to a gene: 10. This CDR3 contains 16 residues. Germline-derived CDR1 and CDR2 are MDHEN and SYDVKM. Written as DNA, the CDR3 is TGTGCCAGCAGTTCCAATAAGGGGGCTGAACAAGAGACCCAGTACTTC. Protein: CASSSNKGAEQETQYF.

This clonotype was found many times. This chain links TRBV7-9 with TRBJ2-7, with D perhaps matching TRBD1 (6 bases). The length of the CDR3 is 15 residues. V was shortened by 0 bases and J by 2 bases, with 11 bases between the two germline ends. Germline V CDR1 and CDR2: SEHNR, FQNEAQ (reference sequence). CDR3 sequence reads: CASSLAGTHTYEQYF. The DNA for the CDR3 is TGTGCCAGCAGCTTAGCCGGGACACATACCTACGAGCAGTACTTC.

The chain combines TRBV29-1 with TRBJ1-1; TRBD1 is a possible D gene (5 bases). The CDR3 has 15 amino acids. V dropped 6 bases and J dropped 0 bases, with 17 bases sitting between them. Germline CDR1 SQVTM, CDR2 ANQGSEA. CDR3: CSVVGTVTMNTEAFF. CDR3 sequence (DNA): TGCAGCGTCGTCGGGACGGTGACCATGAACACTGAAGCTTTCTTT.

The rearrangement joins TRBV20-1 to TRBJ1-2, with a possible D match to TRBD1 (5 bases). Trimming cost V 3 bases and J 13 bases, with 18 bases left between them. Germline V CDR1 and CDR2: DFQATT, SNEGSKA (reference sequence). The CDR3 runs 12 residues. The CDR3 sequence: CSARVTGAWSTF. The CDR3 DNA sequence: TGCAGTGCTAGGGTTACAGGAGCGTGGTCCACCTTC.

The V call is TRBV5-1, the J call TRBJ2-3; no definite D call. The CDR3 runs to 15 residues. The V gene's germline CDR1 is SGHRS and CDR2 YFSETQ. The V gene lost 0 bases and the J gene lost 2 bases, with 10 bases spanning the gap. The CDR3 nucleotides read TGCGCCAGCAGCTTGGGAGCGAGACCCACAGATACGCAGTATTTT. It translates to CASSLGARPTDTQYF.

A remark on this clonotype: This may arise from a read error, as a much more abundant clone is one base away. This rearrangement joins TRBV5-1 to TRBJ2-7; no reliable D call. V was pared by 0 bases and J by 3 bases, with 7 bases between. There are 13 residues in the CDR3. Germline CDR1 reads SGHRS; CDR2 reads YFSETQ. The CDR3 region is CASSLEAGYEQYF. The CDR3 bases are TGCGCCAGCAGCTTGGAGGCAGGCTACGAGCAGTACTTC.

This clonotype appeared many times. The rearrangement joins TRBV24-1 to TRBJ1-2; D not certain. Germline CDR1 is KGHDR and CDR2 is SFDVKD. CDR3 size: 13 residues. V was pared by 3 bases and J by 5 bases, with 9 bases between. This CDR3 reads CATSDKSYYGYTF. The CDR3 nucleotides read TGTGCCACCAGTGATAAAAGCTATTATGGCTACACCTTC.

This clonotype showed up just a few times. The CDR3 region is CASSQGPVGTEAFF. The CDR3 nucleotides read TGTGCCAGCAGCCAAGGCCCAGTGGGCACTGAAGCTTTCTTT. The chain employs TRBV3-1 and TRBJ1-1, with D unresolved. This CDR3 has 14 amino acids. Germline V gene lookup returns CDR1 LGHDT and CDR2 YNNKEL (reference sequence). Trimming stripped 1 base from V and 4 bases from J, with 10 bases between.

Many counts were recorded for this clonotype. The CDR3 sequence: CSARIGDTQYF. For the CDR3, the DNA is TGCAGTGCTCGCATAGGAGATACGCAGTATTTT. The V call is TRBV20-1, the J call TRBJ2-3, with unresolved D. CDR3 length: 11 amino acids. Germline V lookup: CDR1 DFQATT, CDR2 SNEGSKA (reference sequence). The germline V and J ends were trimmed by 5 bases and 5 bases, with 8 bases remaining between them.

The chain carries TRBV5-1 and TRBJ2-3, with TRBD1 as a possible D gene (5 bases). This CDR3 has 15 amino acids. V was trimmed by 2 bases and J by 2 bases, leaving 12 bases between them. Germline CDR1 SGHRS, CDR2 YFSETQ. This CDR3 reads CASSFSGAPTDTQYF. CDR3 nucleotides: TGCGCCAGCAGCTTTTCTGGGGCGCCCACAGATACGCAGTATTTT.